This is a list of T cell receptor beta chains from one sample in a study of cytomegalovirus exposure and HLA in healthy donors. Method: immunoSEQ multiplex PCR; TCRdb's copy keeps in-frame clones and lacks some. This repertoire shows about 170,000 clones, roughly 81% found once; its top ten account for roughly 2.1%. The sample was PBMCs. These TCRs come from a man aged 18 to 29 in good health and CMV-seropositive. CDR3s include the opening cysteine and the closing phenylalanine or tryptophan. The order of the fields is clone size, V gene, D gene, J gene, CDR3 DNA, CDR3 protein. A D gene is named only where the DNA matches it firmly. Clone size, where shown, is once, few, many, or a class for clones that have expanded.

size: NA
V: TRBV19
D: TRBD1
J: TRBJ1-4
DNA: TGTGCCAGTAGTATAGGTGTTAGGGACAGAGGAGGGGAAAAACTGTTTTTT
CDR3: CASSIGVRDRGGEKLFF

size: NA
V: TRBV19
D: NA
J: TRBJ2-7
DNA: TGTGCCAGTACTACGCGACATCACTCCTACGAGCAGTACTTC
CDR3: CASTTRHHSYEQYF

size: NA
V: TRBV5-4
D: NA
J: TRBJ1-3
DNA: TGTGCCAGCAGCGCGGACTCTAGCTCTGGAAACACCATATATTTT
CDR3: CASSADSSSGNTIYF

size: NA
V: TRBV6-4
D: NA
J: TRBJ2-1
DNA: TGTGCCAGCAGTGACTCGCCGGAGTCCTACAATGAGCAGTTCTTC
CDR3: CASSDSPESYNEQFF

size: NA
V: TRBV7-2
D: TRBD1
J: TRBJ2-3
DNA: TGTGCCAGCAGCTCCCCAGGGGGCTACTCCGTTACAGATACGCAGTATTTT
CDR3: CASSSPGGYSVTDTQYF

size: NA
V: TRBV2
D: TRBD1
J: TRBJ1-4
DNA: TGTGCCAGCAGGGGACAGGGTGACTATGAAAAACTGTTTTTT
CDR3: CASRGQGDYEKLFF

size: NA
V: TRBV7-2
D: TRBD1
J: TRBJ2-3
DNA: TGTGCCAGCAGCTTCGGACAGGGGCTAACAGATACGCAGTATTTT
CDR3: CASSFGQGLTDTQYF

size: NA
V: TRBV5-1
D: NA
J: TRBJ1-4
DNA: TGCGCCAGCAGCTCGACAGCAACTAATGAAAAACTGTTTTTT
CDR3: CASSSTATNEKLFF

size: NA
V: TRBV6-5
D: NA
J: TRBJ1-6
DNA: TGTGCCAGCTTCGGGGTTCGAAATTCACCCCTCCACTTT
CDR3: CASFGVRNSPLHF

size: NA
V: TRBV7-2
D: NA
J: TRBJ2-1
DNA: TGTGCCAGCAACGAAAGGGGGAGACCAAATGAGCAGTTCTTC
CDR3: CASNERGRPNEQFF

size: NA
V: TRBV11-2
D: NA
J: TRBJ1-5
DNA: TGTGCCAGCAGCTTAGGGACAGTGGGGAGTCAGCCCCAGCATTTT
CDR3: CASSLGTVGSQPQHF

size: once
V: TRBV7-9
D: TRBD1
J: TRBJ2-3
DNA: TGTGCCAGCAGCTTAGGGACAGGGGATACGCAGTATTTT
CDR3: CASSLGTGDTQYF

size: NA
V: TRBV4-2
D: NA
J: TRBJ1-5
DNA: TGTGCCAGCAGCCAAGGGGGAGATAGCAATCAGCCCCAGCATTTT
CDR3: CASSQGGDSNQPQHF

size: NA
V: TRBV2
D: TRBD1
J: TRBJ2-3
DNA: TGTGCCAGCAGTGGGGTTAGGGGGCTTGGCACAGATACGCAGTATTTT
CDR3: CASSGVRGLGTDTQYF

size: NA
V: TRBV25-1
D: NA
J: TRBJ1-6
DNA: TGTGCCAGCAGTGCCCCTACTCAGGGGTTTAATTCACCCCTCCACTTT
CDR3: CASSAPTQGFNSPLHF

size: NA
V: TRBV6-5
D: TRBD1
J: TRBJ1-1
DNA: TGTGCCAGCAGTCTAACAGGGGAAACTGAAGCTTTCTTT
CDR3: CASSLTGETEAFF

size: NA
V: TRBV7-2
D: NA
J: TRBJ2-5
DNA: TGTGCCAGCAGCCCACCCCCCGGGTTGGAGACCCAGTACTTC
CDR3: CASSPPPGLETQYF

size: few
V: TRBV7-2
D: TRBD1
J: TRBJ1-4
DNA: TGTGCCAGCAGCTTAGGCGTGGGACAGGGCTATGAAAAACTGTTTTTT
CDR3: CASSLGVGQGYEKLFF

size: few
V: TRBV4-2
D: NA
J: TRBJ1-3
DNA: TGTGCCAGCAGCCAAGAGCTCCCAACCGACACGACTGGAAACACCATATATTTT
CDR3: CASSQELPTDTTGNTIYF

size: once
V: TRBV11-2
D: TRBD2
J: TRBJ2-6
DNA: TGTGCCAGCAGCCCCCTGACGGGGGGAATCTCTGGGGCCAACGTCCTGACTTTC
CDR3: CASSPLTGGISGANVLTF

size: NA
V: TRBV14
D: TRBD1
J: TRBJ2-3
DNA: TGTGCCAGCAGCCCGCGGACAGGGCCTGGACTGGCTAGCACAGATACGCAGTATTTT
CDR3: CASSPRTGPGLASTDTQYF

size: NA
V: TRBV15
D: TRBD1
J: TRBJ1-1
DNA: TGTGCCACCAGCAGAGTAGACAGGGACACTGAAGCTTTCTTT
CDR3: CATSRVDRDTEAFF

size: NA
V: TRBV18
D: NA
J: TRBJ2-1
DNA: TGTGCCAGCTCAGGGGCCAATGAGCAGTTCTTC
CDR3: CASSGANEQFF

size: once
V: TRBV11-3
D: TRBD1
J: TRBJ1-3
DNA: TGTGCCAGCAGCTTTACAGGGGCCGGAGCTGGAAACACCATATATTTT
CDR3: CASSFTGAGAGNTIYF

size: NA
V: TRBV6-4
D: TRBD1
J: TRBJ2-7
DNA: TGTGCCACTTATGGGGAGGGACAGGGCTGCGACGAGCAGTACTTC
CDR3: CATYGEGQGCDEQYF

size: NA
V: TRBV9
D: NA
J: TRBJ2-1
DNA: TGTGCCAGCAGCGTAGGAAGCCGCTCCTACAATGAGCAGTTCTTC
CDR3: CASSVGSRSYNEQFF

size: NA
V: TRBV7-2
D: NA
J: TRBJ1-6
DNA: TGTGCCAGCAGCCCCTATGAGATGTATAATTCACCCCTCCACTTT
CDR3: CASSPYEMYNSPLHF

size: NA
V: TRBV10-3
D: TRBD2
J: TRBJ2-3
DNA: TGTGCCATCAGACCCGGCGGGGGGGCGGGGACAGATACGCAGTATTTT
CDR3: CAIRPGGGAGTDTQYF

size: NA
V: TRBV5-5
D: NA
J: TRBJ1-3
DNA: TGTGCCAGCAGCTTGGGAGACAGCGCCCGTTACCGGGGGGACACCATATATTTT
CDR3: CASSLGDSARYRGDTIYF

size: NA
V: TRBV4-3
D: TRBD1
J: TRBJ2-3
DNA: TGCGCCAGCAGCCAAGATTGGGGACAGAGGAACACAGATACGCAGTATTTT
CDR3: CASSQDWGQRNTDTQYF

size: NA
V: TRBV10-3
D: NA
J: TRBJ2-2
DNA: TGTGCCATCAGTGAGGGAGGGAGGAACACCGGGGAGCTGTTTTTT
CDR3: CAISEGGRNTGELFF

size: NA
V: TRBV18
D: NA
J: TRBJ1-4
DNA: TGTGCCAGCTCACCCGAAGGGGCGGGGAAACTGTTTTTT
CDR3: CASSPEGAGKLFF

size: NA
V: TRBV6-6
D: NA
J: TRBJ2-7
DNA: TGTGCCAGCAGTTTTTTCGGACGGACTAACGAGCAGTACTTC
CDR3: CASSFFGRTNEQYF

size: NA
V: TRBV6-1
D: TRBD1
J: TRBJ2-2
DNA: TGTGCCAGCAGGCCGGACAGGGGGACCGGGGAGCTGTTTTTT
CDR3: CASRPDRGTGELFF

size: NA
V: TRBV6-5
D: NA
J: TRBJ1-1
DNA: TGTGCCAGCAGTGATGGTACAGATGAAGCTTTCTTT
CDR3: CASSDGTDEAFF

size: NA
V: TRBV18
D: TRBD1
J: TRBJ2-2
DNA: TGTGCCAGCTCACCTGACAGGGTTCGTACCGGGGAGCTGTTTTTT
CDR3: CASSPDRVRTGELFF

size: NA
V: TRBV6-6
D: NA
J: TRBJ1-2
DNA: TGTGCCAGCAGCACAGGGCGCGGCTACACCTTC
CDR3: CASSTGRGYTF

size: NA
V: TRBV4-1
D: NA
J: TRBJ2-6
DNA: TGCGCCAGCAGCCAAGATTTGAGTCTCTCTGGGGCCAACGTCCTGACTTTC
CDR3: CASSQDLSLSGANVLTF

size: NA
V: TRBV5-5
D: NA
J: TRBJ2-7
DNA: TGTGCCAGCAGCTATCAGGACAGTAACTACGAGCAGTACTTC
CDR3: CASSYQDSNYEQYF

size: NA
V: TRBV6-6
D: TRBD1
J: TRBJ1-3
DNA: TGTGCCAGCAGTCGAATTTTGACAGGGGCTGGAAACACCATATATTTT
CDR3: CASSRILTGAGNTIYF

size: NA
V: TRBV7-2
D: NA
J: TRBJ1-4
DNA: TGTGCCAGCAGCCACGGGGGGACTAATGAAAAACTGTTTTTT
CDR3: CASSHGGTNEKLFF

size: once
V: TRBV14
D: NA
J: TRBJ1-2
DNA: TGTGCCAGCAGCCAAGAACAGGGTTACGGCTACACCTTC
CDR3: CASSQEQGYGYTF

size: NA
V: TRBV19
D: NA
J: TRBJ2-6
DNA: TGTGCCAGTAGCTTCTTAGGCTCTGGGGCCAACGGCCTGACTTTC
CDR3: CASSFLGSGANGLTF

size: NA
V: TRBV6-1
D: NA
J: TRBJ1-6
DNA: TGTGCCAGCAACGACCCCGGGAAAGGTAATTCACCCCTCCACTTT
CDR3: CASNDPGKGNSPLHF

size: NA
V: TRBV5-1
D: TRBD1
J: TRBJ2-1
DNA: TGCGCCAGCAGCTTGGAAGGACAGGTCCACAATGAGCAGTTCTTC
CDR3: CASSLEGQVHNEQFF